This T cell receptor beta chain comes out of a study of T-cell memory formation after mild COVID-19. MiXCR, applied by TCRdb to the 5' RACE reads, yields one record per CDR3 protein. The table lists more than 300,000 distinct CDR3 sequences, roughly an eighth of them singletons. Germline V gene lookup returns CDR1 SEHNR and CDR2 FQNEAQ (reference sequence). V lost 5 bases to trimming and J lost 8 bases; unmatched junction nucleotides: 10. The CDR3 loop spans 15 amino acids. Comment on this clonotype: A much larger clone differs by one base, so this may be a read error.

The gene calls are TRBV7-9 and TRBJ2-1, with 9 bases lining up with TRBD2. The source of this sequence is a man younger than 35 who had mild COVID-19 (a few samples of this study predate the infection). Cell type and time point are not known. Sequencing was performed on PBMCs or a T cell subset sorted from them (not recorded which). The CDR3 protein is CASSRLAVGLYEQFF. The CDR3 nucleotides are TGTGCCAGCAGCCGACTAGCGGTGGGGCTATATGAGCAGTTCTTC.